A selection of T cell receptor beta chains follows, all from one sample in a study of blood T cell repertoires in COVID-19. Method: immunoSEQ multiplex PCR; TCRdb's copy keeps in-frame clones and lacks some. The data show 250,000 or so clones, around 82% seen once. Sequencing used PBMCs or T cells enriched from blood (not recorded which). Source of these receptors: a man aged 50 to 59 who had recovered from COVID-19. Both conserved end residues are part of each CDR3. A D gene is named only where the DNA matches it firmly. Where a row states a size, it is once, few, many or the class of an expanded clone; other rows omit it.

J gene: TRBJ2-4; clone size: .; V gene: TRBV7-3; D gene: TRBD1; CDR3 DNA: TGTGCCAGCAGCCAAACGGGACAGAGGGAAAACATTCAGTACTTC; CDR3 protein: CASSQTGQRENIQYF
J gene: TRBJ2-7; clone size: .; V gene: TRBV5-6; D gene: .; CDR3 DNA: TGTGCCAGCAGCCCCCCGCTGGCCCTCTCCTACGAGCAGTACTTC; CDR3 protein: CASSPPLALSYEQYF
J gene: TRBJ1-6; clone size: once; V gene: TRBV9; D gene: TRBD1; CDR3 DNA: TGTGCCAGCAGCGCCGCGGACAGGGGAGATTCACCCCTCCACTTT; CDR3 protein: CASSAADRGDSPLHF
J gene: TRBJ1-3; clone size: few; V gene: TRBV18; D gene: TRBD1; CDR3 DNA: TGTGCCAGCTCACCAGTCCAGGGGGTGTCTGGAAACACCATATATTTT; CDR3 protein: CASSPVQGVSGNTIYF
J gene: TRBJ2-5; clone size: .; V gene: TRBV6-4; D gene: .; CDR3 DNA: TGTGCCAGCAAAGGTAACAGCCAAGAGACCCAGTACTTC; CDR3 protein: CASKGNSQETQYF
J gene: TRBJ2-7; clone size: few; V gene: TRBV2; D gene: TRBD2; CDR3 DNA: TGTGCCAGCAGTGAGTCTAGCGGAAACTACGAGCAGTACTTC; CDR3 protein: CASSESSGNYEQYF
J gene: TRBJ1-2; clone size: .; V gene: TRBV6-4; D gene: .; CDR3 DNA: TGTGCCAGCATTTTCTTGTTGAACAGTGGCTACACCTTC; CDR3 protein: CASIFLLNSGYTF
J gene: TRBJ1-6; clone size: few; V gene: TRBV4-3; D gene: .; CDR3 DNA: TGCGCCAGCAGCCCTAGCGTGTGGTTTGATTCACCCCTCCACTTT; CDR3 protein: CASSPSVWFDSPLHF
J gene: TRBJ1-1; clone size: .; V gene: TRBV18; D gene: .; CDR3 DNA: TGTGCCAGCTCACCACCGTCATTGAACACTGAAGCTTTCTTT; CDR3 protein: CASSPPSLNTEAFF
J gene: TRBJ1-1; clone size: .; V gene: TRBV28; D gene: .; CDR3 DNA: TGTGCCAGCAGTCCCCTCCCGGGGGGAGGGAGGCGAAGGGCTTTCTTT; CDR3 protein: CASSPLPGGGRRRAFF
J gene: TRBJ2-7; clone size: many; V gene: TRBV4-1; D gene: .; CDR3 DNA: TGCGCCAGCAGCCGAACAGGGTTACAAGGGCAGTACTTC; CDR3 protein: CASSRTGLQGQYF
J gene: TRBJ1-1; clone size: .; V gene: TRBV5-5; D gene: .; CDR3 DNA: TGTGCCAGCAGGCTGAGCCAAGCCTCCTTGAACACTGAAGCTTTCTTT; CDR3 protein: CASRLSQASLNTEAFF
J gene: TRBJ2-5; clone size: .; V gene: TRBV5-1; D gene: TRBD1; CDR3 DNA: TGCGCCAGCAGCCCCGGGACAGCTTCCGGGGAGACCCAGTACTTC; CDR3 protein: CASSPGTASGETQYF